A single sample is the source of the 8 T cell receptor beta chains below, sequenced in a study of blood T cells in healthy people across ages. A sample-barcoded 5' primer and a J-beta primer mix were used in a second PCR of roughly 7 to 11 cycles. TCRdb reprocessed the 5' RACE reads with MiXCR, giving one entry per CDR3 protein. Altogether roughly 1.5 million distinct CDR3 sequences are present, around 40% being singletons, with the ten largest covering just over 4%. The sample consisted of blood. Receptor source: a woman younger than 35 in good health.

This sequence joins TRBV20-1 and TRBJ2-3; D might be TRBD1 (6 bases). This CDR3 has 15 amino acids. Germline loops: CDR1 DFQATT, CDR2 SNEGSKA (reference sequence). V was shortened by 5 bases and J by 1 base, with 16 bases between the two germline ends. The CDR3 sequence: CSAGPTGSGTDTQYF. Written as DNA, the CDR3 is TGCAGTGCTGGACCGACAGGCTCGGGCACAGATACGCAGTATTTT.

The chain joins TRBV6-5 to TRBJ1-4; 7 nucleotides align to TRBD1. V lost 4 bases, J lost 5 bases, and 7 bases stayed unmatched. The length of the CDR3 is 15 residues. The germline V gene has CDR1 MNHEY and CDR2 SVGAGI. CDR3 in amino acids: CASSSDRGPNEKLFF. For the CDR3, the DNA is TGTGCCAGCAGTTCCGATAGGGGGCCGAATGAAAAACTGTTTTTT.

There are a few counts of this clonotype. The chain carries TRBV4-3 and TRBJ1-5; D not certain. The CDR3 has 15 residues. Germline V gene data show CDR1 as LGHNA and CDR2 as YSLEER. V lost 10 bases to trimming and J lost 2 bases, with 18 bases between them. The CDR3 DNA reads as TGCGCCACTAAGCCAAGCTTCGAGGGCAATCAGCCCCAGCATTTT. Translating gives CATKPSFEGNQPQHF.

This rearrangement joins TRBV24-1 to TRBJ2-4; D is possibly TRBD2 (6 bases). The J call may be in error: the DNA end matches TRBJ2-7 better. Germline loops: CDR1 KGHDR, CDR2 SFDVKD. The CDR3 sequence is 17 residues long. The CDR3 coding sequence is TGTGCCACCAGTGATTTGAGGGAGAGGGACTTCAGGTACGAGCAGTACTTC. Amino acids: CATSDLRERDFRYEQYF.

There are a few counts of this clonotype. The CDR3 nucleotides read TGTGCCAGCAGCCTAGAGGGGGGGCGAAGCATGAACACTGAAGCTTTCTTT. It yields the protein CASSLEGGRSMNTEAFF. This sequence joins TRBV14 and TRBJ1-1; D is possibly TRBD1 (6 bases). Per germline, CDR1 SGHDN and CDR2 FVKESK. This CDR3 contains 17 residues. Trimming removed 4 bases from V and 0 bases from J, with 18 bases in between.

V is TRBV7-2 and J is TRBJ2-7, with 8 bases fitting TRBD2. The CDR3 length is 18 residues. With V trimmed by 0 bases and J by 0 bases, 10 bases remained unmatched. Germline V lookup: CDR1 SGHTA, CDR2 FQGNSA. The CDR3 DNA is TGTGCCAGCAGCTTAGCGTTTCTAGCGGGTGGACTCTCCTACGAGCAGTACTTC. Its protein is CASSLAFLAGGLSYEQYF.

The chain joins TRBV4-3 to TRBJ2-2; D gene unclear. V dropped 0 bases and J dropped 8 bases, with 4 bases sitting between them. This CDR3 comprises 12 residues. CDR1 and CDR2 from the germline V gene are LGHNA and YSLEER. For the CDR3, the DNA is TGCGCCAGCAGCCAAGATCCGGGGGAGCTGTTTTTT. Translating gives CASSQDPGELFF.

V is TRBV7-2 and J is TRBJ2-7, with 10 positions matching TRBD1. After removal of 1 base from V and 3 bases from J, the junction contained 6 bases not matched to a gene. Germline V lookup: CDR1 SGHTA, CDR2 FQGNSA. The CDR3 extends over 16 amino acids. Here the CDR3 reads CASSLEGQGYGYEQYF. The CDR3, as DNA: TGTGCCAGCAGCTTAGAGGGACAGGGGTATGGCTACGAGCAGTACTTC.